A selection of T cell receptor beta chains follows, all from one sample in a study of blood T cell repertoires in COVID-19. The repertoire was sequenced with immunoSEQ multiplex PCR; TCRdb's copy has only in-frame clones and lacks some. Of more than 100,000 clones detected, just under 85% appear once; the ten largest clones hold roughly 17%. Sequences were obtained from peripheral blood. Source of these receptors: a woman in her forties or fifties with acute or convalescent COVID-19. Each CDR3 is given with its conserved first and last residue. Each record gives: V gene, D gene, clone size, J gene, CDR3 DNA, CDR3 protein. D genes are given only for firm matches. Part of the rows lack a size; the others show once, few, many or a class for expanded clones.

TRBV19	-	-	TRBJ1-1	TGTGCCAGTAGTTTAATGCCCAACGGGAACACTGAAGCTTTCTTT	CASSLMPNGNTEAFF
TRBV3-1/TRBV3-2	-	-	TRBJ1-3	TGTGCCAGCAGCCCCGGGGGGCACGGTGGAAACACCATATATTTT	CASSPGGHGGNTIYF
TRBV5-1	-	-	TRBJ1-2	TGCGCCAGCAGCGAGGAGGACTATGGCTACACCTTC	CASSEEDYGYTF
TRBV6-5	-	-	TRBJ2-7	TGTGCCAGCAGTTACTCTTTACAGGTTGGTGAGCAGTACTTC	CASSYSLQVGEQYF
TRBV20-1	-	-	TRBJ2-1	TGCAGTGCTAGTGGGCAGGGGTCCTACAATGAGCAGTTCTTC	CSASGQGSYNEQFF
TRBV7-9	TRBD2	-	TRBJ2-3	TGTGCCAGCAGCATTACTAGCGGGGGGGTAACAGATACGCAGTATTTT	CASSITSGGVTDTQYF
TRBV5-6	-	-	TRBJ1-2	TGTGCCAGCAGCTCCGACAGAGACTATGGCTACACCTTC	CASSSDRDYGYTF
TRBV5-3	TRBD1	-	TRBJ1-5	TGTGCCAGAAGTTCTTTAGGGACAGGGAGTCAGCCCCAGCATTTT	CARSSLGTGSQPQHF
TRBV6-6	-	-	TRBJ2-1	TGTGCCAGCAGCTTAGACATTAGCTCCTACAATGAGCAGTTCTTC	CASSLDISSYNEQFF
TRBV30	TRBD2	-	TRBJ2-3	TGTGCCTGGAGTAGCGGGGGAGACACAGATACGCAGTATTTT	CAWSSGGDTDTQYF
TRBV2	TRBD2	-	TRBJ2-3	TGTGCCAGCAGGGAGATCATCTCGGGACTAGAGGCAGATACGCAGTATTTT	CASREIISGLEADTQYF
TRBV2	TRBD1	-	TRBJ2-3	TGTGCCAGCAGTGGGACAGGGTTTGCAGATACGCAGTATTTT	CASSGTGFADTQYF
TRBV7-8	-	few	TRBJ2-7	TGTGCCAGCAGCTTAGCTAAGGATCGGGACGAGCAGTACTTC	CASSLAKDRDEQYF
TRBV28	-	few	TRBJ1-2	TGTGCCGTGGGGGGGTTAGGCTACACCTTC	CAVGGLGYTF
TRBV9	TRBD2	-	TRBJ2-3	TGTGCCAGCAGCGTAGGACTAGCGGGGGCCACAGATACGCAGTATTTT	CASSVGLAGATDTQYF
TRBV9	-	-	TRBJ2-3	TGTGCCAGCAGCGTCCAGGGGACCGGCACAGATACGCAGTATTTT	CASSVQGTGTDTQYF
TRBV10-2	-	-	TRBJ1-5	TGCGCCAGCATGCGGGCAGTCAATCAGCCCCAGCATTTT	CASMRAVNQPQHF
TRBV19	-	once	TRBJ1-2	TGTGCCAGTAGTCCACAGGGTGTGGGGGGCTACACCTTC	CASSPQGVGGYTF
TRBV18	-	-	TRBJ1-1	TGTGCCAGCTCCCTGGAGGAGGCCGGCACTGAAGCTTTCTTT	CASSLEEAGTEAFF
TRBV2	-	-	TRBJ1-3	TGTGCCAGCAGCATACAGGGAAACACCATATATTTT	CASSIQGNTIYF
TRBV30	-	-	TRBJ1-2	TGTGCCTGGATTGGGAGAAACATGAACTATGGCTACACCTTC	CAWIGRNMNYGYTF
TRBV4-1	-	once	TRBJ1-4	TGCGCCAGCAGCCAAATAGGGTTCAGGGAACTGTTTTTT	CASSQIGFRELFF
TRBV2	TRBD1	-	TRBJ2-1	TGTGCCAGCAGACCGGGACAGGGTTTGGTTACGGACAATGAGCAGTTCTTC	CASRPGQGLVTDNEQFF
TRBV27	-	-	TRBJ2-2	TGTGCCAGCAGTTTTGTATCCGGGGAGCTGTTTTTT	CASSFVSGELFF
TRBV19	TRBD1	-	TRBJ1-4	TGTGCCAGTAGTTTTAACAGGGGGCAGACTAATGAAAAACTGTTTTTT	CASSFNRGQTNEKLFF
TRBV6-1	-	-	TRBJ1-3	TGTGCCAGCAGTGACAGATTCAACTCTGGAAACACCATATATTTT	CASSDRFNSGNTIYF
TRBV9	-	-	TRBJ1-2	TGTGCCAGCAGCGTCTCCGGGGGGATCTATGGCTACACCTTC	CASSVSGGIYGYTF
TRBV10-3	TRBD1	-	TRBJ1-5	TGTGCCATCAGGGAGGGGGCTAGTCAGCCCCAGCATTTT	CAIREGASQPQHF
TRBV27	-	-	TRBJ1-2	TGTGCCAGCAGTTTCCAAAGCAGGGTACCTATAGGGGGCTACACCTTC	CASSFQSRVPIGGYTF
TRBV14	-	-	TRBJ2-7	TGTGCCAGCAGCCGGAACAGGCTCTACGAGCAGTACTTC	CASSRNRLYEQYF
TRBV12-3/TRBV12-4	-	once	TRBJ1-2	TGTGCCAGCAGTTTAGACAGGCTCTATGGCTACACCTTC	CASSLDRLYGYTF
TRBV5-1	TRBD2	once	TRBJ2-3	TGCGCCAGCAGCTCCCGCGCGGGGGGGCAGGCAGATACGCAGTATTTT	CASSSRAGGQADTQYF
TRBV6-2/TRBV6-3	-	-	TRBJ1-2	TGTGCCAGCAGTCCCCCTACCAACTATGGCTACACCTTC	CASSPPTNYGYTF
TRBV6-5	TRBD2	few	TRBJ2-2	TGTGCCAGCAGCGAGCGGGGGGAAGCCGGGGAGCTGTTTTTT	CASSERGEAGELFF
TRBV12-3/TRBV12-4	-	-	TRBJ1-5	TGTGCCAGCAGCCCCCCGGGCAATCAGCCCCAGCATTTT	CASSPPGNQPQHF
TRBV5-1	-	-	TRBJ2-2	TGCGCCAGCAGCTTGGAGCCCAGGCCCGGGGAGCTGTTTTTT	CASSLEPRPGELFF
TRBV9	TRBD2	-	TRBJ2-5	TGTGCCAGCAGCGTCGGACTAGCGGGGGGACCCGAGACCCAGTACTTC	CASSVGLAGGPETQYF
TRBV5-1	TRBD1	-	TRBJ2-7	TGCGCCAGCAGCTTGGCGTCGGGACAGGGGATAGGAGAGCAGTACTTC	CASSLASGQGIGEQYF
TRBV7-9	-	-	TRBJ2-1	TGTGCCAGATGGACAGACAATGAGCAGTTCTTC	CARWTDNEQFF
TRBV5-1	TRBD1	-	TRBJ1-3	TGCGCCAGCAGCGCTACAGGGGTCTCTGGAAACACCATATATTTT	CASSATGVSGNTIYF
TRBV19	-	-	TRBJ1-1	TGTGCCAGTAGTATGGGGCAGAATCTTGAAGCTTTCTTT	CASSMGQNLEAFF
TRBV5-1	TRBD1	-	TRBJ1-2	TGCGCCAGCGGGCCTTACCAGGGGGCTAACTATGGCTACACCTTC	CASGPYQGANYGYTF
TRBV5-1	-	-	TRBJ1-2	TGCGCCAGCAGCTTGGGGGCAGATAACTATGGCTACACCTTC	CASSLGADNYGYTF
TRBV24-1	-	-	TRBJ1-5	TGTGCCACCAGTGATTTTAGGGGTGGAGAGGGCAATCAGCCCCAGCATTTT	CATSDFRGGEGNQPQHF
TRBV11-3	TRBD1	-	TRBJ2-4	TGTGCCAGCAGCATCAACAGGGGAAGCATTCAGTACTTC	CASSINRGSIQYF
TRBV7-8	TRBD1	-	TRBJ1-5	TGTGCCAGCAGCCTACCAGGGGGCCTGGGCAATCAGCCCCAGCATTTT	CASSLPGGLGNQPQHF